This TCR beta chain was sequenced during a study of blood T cell repertoires in COVID-19. Study summary: T cells, B-cell-depleted T cells, or PBMCs supplied cDNA or gDNA.

TCRdb's copy holds only in-frame clones and misses some; the assay was immunoSEQ multiplex PCR. This sample has some 130,000 clones; 60% to 80% occur once, and the top ten carry roughly 9.8%. This CDR3 comprises 16 residues. Unmatched junction bases numbered 10, after V lost 4 bases and J lost 8 bases. Germline CDR1 and CDR2: LGHDT and YNNKEL (reference sequence). This receptor was identified in a man in his sixties who had recovered from COVID-19. The sample taken for sequencing was peripheral blood. This chain joins TRBV3-1 (or the pseudogene TRBV3-2) and TRBJ2-1, with 11 bases aligning to TRBD2. The CDR3 here is CASSPEGTSGSHEQFF. The CDR3 DNA sequence: TGTGCCAGCAGCCCGGAAGGGACTAGCGGTAGCCATGAGCAGTTCTTC.